These T cell receptor beta chains were read from a single sample in a study of blood T cell repertoires in COVID-19. Libraries were prepared by immunoSEQ multiplex PCR; TCRdb keeps only in-frame clonotypes and omits some of them. Of approximately 49,000 clones detected, approximately 86% appear once; the ten largest clones hold 3% to 3.5%. Sequences were obtained from peripheral blood. The receptors come from a man in his forties or fifties with active COVID-19. Each CDR3 is given with its conserved first and last residue. Each record gives: J gene, V gene, clone size, D gene, CDR3 protein, CDR3 DNA. A D gene is named only where the DNA matches it firmly. Expanded clones are given a class, and other clones once, few, many or no size at all.

j_gene: TRBJ1-4
v_gene: TRBV9
abundance: NA
d_gene: NA
CDR3aa: CASSTDISTNEKLFF
CDR3nt: TGTGCCAGCAGCACAGACATATCAACTAATGAAAAACTGTTTTTT

j_gene: TRBJ1-5
v_gene: TRBV6-6
abundance: few
d_gene: TRBD1
CDR3aa: CASNQGAGQPQHF
CDR3nt: TGTGCCAGCAACCAGGGGGCTGGACAGCCCCAGCATTTT

j_gene: TRBJ1-2
v_gene: TRBV3-1/TRBV3-2
abundance: NA
d_gene: NA
CDR3aa: CASSPLLAMDTHGYTF
CDR3nt: TGTGCCAGCAGCCCTCTCCTTGCAATGGACACCCATGGCTACACCTTC

j_gene: TRBJ2-1
v_gene: TRBV9
abundance: NA
d_gene: NA
CDR3aa: CASSVGSANEQFF
CDR3nt: TGTGCCAGCAGCGTTGGGAGCGCTAATGAGCAGTTCTTC

j_gene: TRBJ2-2
v_gene: TRBV7-3
abundance: NA
d_gene: TRBD2
CDR3aa: CASSLWLAGGTGELFF
CDR3nt: TGTGCCAGCAGCTTATGGCTAGCGGGAGGTACCGGGGAGCTGTTTTTT

j_gene: TRBJ2-1
v_gene: TRBV5-4
abundance: NA
d_gene: NA
CDR3aa: CASSWASTYNEQFF
CDR3nt: TGTGCCAGCAGTTGGGCCAGCACCTACAATGAGCAGTTCTTC

j_gene: TRBJ1-5
v_gene: TRBV30
abundance: NA
d_gene: NA
CDR3aa: CAWSQKKGGTQPQHF
CDR3nt: TGTGCCTGGAGCCAAAAAAAAGGCGGTACTCAGCCCCAGCATTTT

j_gene: TRBJ1-2
v_gene: TRBV9
abundance: NA
d_gene: NA
CDR3aa: CASSPAGTPFFYGYTF
CDR3nt: TGTGCCAGCAGCCCAGCCGGGACACCCTTTTTCTATGGCTACACCTTC

j_gene: TRBJ2-2
v_gene: TRBV5-4
abundance: NA
d_gene: TRBD2
CDR3aa: CASSLGAGGRGGELFF
CDR3nt: TGTGCCAGCAGCTTGGGAGCGGGGGGCCGGGGCGGGGAGCTGTTTTTT

j_gene: TRBJ1-5
v_gene: TRBV27
abundance: NA
d_gene: NA
CDR3aa: CASSVRSEGYQPQHF
CDR3nt: TGTGCCAGCAGTGTACGCAGCGAAGGCTATCAGCCCCAGCATTTT

j_gene: TRBJ1-1
v_gene: TRBV18
abundance: NA
d_gene: NA
CDR3aa: CASSPTRINTEAFF
CDR3nt: TGTGCCAGCTCACCTACCAGAATAAACACTGAAGCTTTCTTT

j_gene: TRBJ2-7
v_gene: TRBV2
abundance: NA
d_gene: NA
CDR3aa: CASSYQVHEQYF
CDR3nt: TGTGCCAGCAGTTATCAGGTCCACGAGCAGTACTTC

j_gene: TRBJ1-1
v_gene: TRBV18
abundance: NA
d_gene: NA
CDR3aa: CASSMGAIEAFF
CDR3nt: TGTGCCAGCTCTATGGGGGCCATAGAAGCTTTCTTT

j_gene: TRBJ2-2
v_gene: TRBV19
abundance: NA
d_gene: TRBD2
CDR3aa: CATRTGGFGGELFF
CDR3nt: TGTGCCACCCGGACGGGGGGTTTTGGCGGGGAGCTGTTTTTT

j_gene: TRBJ2-1
v_gene: TRBV7-9
abundance: NA
d_gene: TRBD2
CDR3aa: CASSLASGRLNEQFF
CDR3nt: TGTGCCAGCAGCTTAGCGAGCGGGAGGCTCAATGAGCAGTTCTTC

j_gene: TRBJ1-1
v_gene: TRBV11-2
abundance: NA
d_gene: NA
CDR3aa: CASSPQTVNTEAFF
CDR3nt: TGTGCCAGCAGCCCCCAGACAGTGAACACTGAAGCTTTCTTT

j_gene: TRBJ1-6
v_gene: TRBV7-8
abundance: NA
d_gene: NA
CDR3aa: CASSARGSDSPLHF
CDR3nt: TGTGCCAGCAGCGCTAGGGGATCGGATTCACCCCTCCACTTT

j_gene: TRBJ1-1
v_gene: TRBV10-1
abundance: NA
d_gene: NA
CDR3aa: CASSRGTLGTEAFF
CDR3nt: TGCGCCAGCAGTCGGGGGACTCTGGGTACTGAAGCTTTCTTT

j_gene: TRBJ1-6
v_gene: TRBV5-8
abundance: NA
d_gene: TRBD1
CDR3aa: CASSFGQGDSPLHF
CDR3nt: TGTGCCAGCAGCTTTGGACAGGGGGACTCACCCCTCCACTTT

j_gene: TRBJ1-4
v_gene: TRBV4-1
abundance: NA
d_gene: TRBD1
CDR3aa: CASSPRTGDEKLFF
CDR3nt: TGCGCCAGCAGCCCAAGGACAGGGGATGAAAAACTGTTTTTT

j_gene: TRBJ2-1
v_gene: TRBV9
abundance: NA
d_gene: TRBD1
CDR3aa: CASSVASRGTGERYNEQFF
CDR3nt: TGTGCCAGCAGCGTAGCTTCAAGGGGGACAGGGGAACGCTACAATGAGCAGTTCTTC

j_gene: TRBJ2-2
v_gene: TRBV9
abundance: NA
d_gene: TRBD1
CDR3aa: CASSVEAGGYTGELFF
CDR3nt: TGTGCCAGCAGCGTAGAGGCAGGGGGTTATACCGGGGAGCTGTTTTTT

j_gene: TRBJ2-6
v_gene: TRBV29-1
abundance: NA
d_gene: NA
CDR3aa: CSVASGANVLTF
CDR3nt: TGCAGCGTTGCGTCTGGGGCCAACGTCCTGACTTTC

j_gene: TRBJ2-5
v_gene: TRBV7-2
abundance: NA
d_gene: TRBD2
CDR3aa: CASSLERGAYLIGQYF
CDR3nt: TGTGCCAGCAGCTTAGAGCGGGGGGCCTATCTCATAGGCCAGTACTTC

j_gene: TRBJ2-2
v_gene: TRBV7-9
abundance: few
d_gene: NA
CDR3aa: CASSPRGELFF
CDR3nt: TGTGCCAGCAGCCCCCGGGGGGAGCTGTTTTTT

j_gene: TRBJ2-1
v_gene: TRBV5-6
abundance: NA
d_gene: NA
CDR3aa: CASSLAGQGGDEQFF
CDR3nt: TGTGCCAGCAGCTTGGCCGGGCAAGGGGGGGATGAGCAGTTCTTC